This T cell receptor beta chain was identified during a study of blood T cell repertoires in COVID-19. Germline V lookup: CDR1 LGHDT, CDR2 YNNKEL (reference sequence). Between the trimmed V and J ends, which lost 3 bases and 4 bases, there was a span of 18 bases. The CDR3 length is 16 residues. Per the original methods: The authors estimated nucleated cell counts from reference gene primer amplification. Only in-frame clones appear in the TCRdb table, and some are missing; sequencing was by immunoSEQ multiplex PCR. That table gives V, J and clone size, and the DNA gave D and trimming. The table includes tens of thousands of clones, about 89% detected once.

The V and J genes are TRBV3-1 (or the pseudogene TRBV3-2) and TRBJ1-1, with unresolved D. Sequenced: peripheral blood. This clonotype was sampled from a man over 45 with COVID-19, enrolled during active disease. CDR3 protein: CASSHPMVEGGTEAFF. The DNA for the CDR3 is TGTGCCAGCAGCCACCCAATGGTAGAGGGAGGCACTGAAGCTTTCTTT.